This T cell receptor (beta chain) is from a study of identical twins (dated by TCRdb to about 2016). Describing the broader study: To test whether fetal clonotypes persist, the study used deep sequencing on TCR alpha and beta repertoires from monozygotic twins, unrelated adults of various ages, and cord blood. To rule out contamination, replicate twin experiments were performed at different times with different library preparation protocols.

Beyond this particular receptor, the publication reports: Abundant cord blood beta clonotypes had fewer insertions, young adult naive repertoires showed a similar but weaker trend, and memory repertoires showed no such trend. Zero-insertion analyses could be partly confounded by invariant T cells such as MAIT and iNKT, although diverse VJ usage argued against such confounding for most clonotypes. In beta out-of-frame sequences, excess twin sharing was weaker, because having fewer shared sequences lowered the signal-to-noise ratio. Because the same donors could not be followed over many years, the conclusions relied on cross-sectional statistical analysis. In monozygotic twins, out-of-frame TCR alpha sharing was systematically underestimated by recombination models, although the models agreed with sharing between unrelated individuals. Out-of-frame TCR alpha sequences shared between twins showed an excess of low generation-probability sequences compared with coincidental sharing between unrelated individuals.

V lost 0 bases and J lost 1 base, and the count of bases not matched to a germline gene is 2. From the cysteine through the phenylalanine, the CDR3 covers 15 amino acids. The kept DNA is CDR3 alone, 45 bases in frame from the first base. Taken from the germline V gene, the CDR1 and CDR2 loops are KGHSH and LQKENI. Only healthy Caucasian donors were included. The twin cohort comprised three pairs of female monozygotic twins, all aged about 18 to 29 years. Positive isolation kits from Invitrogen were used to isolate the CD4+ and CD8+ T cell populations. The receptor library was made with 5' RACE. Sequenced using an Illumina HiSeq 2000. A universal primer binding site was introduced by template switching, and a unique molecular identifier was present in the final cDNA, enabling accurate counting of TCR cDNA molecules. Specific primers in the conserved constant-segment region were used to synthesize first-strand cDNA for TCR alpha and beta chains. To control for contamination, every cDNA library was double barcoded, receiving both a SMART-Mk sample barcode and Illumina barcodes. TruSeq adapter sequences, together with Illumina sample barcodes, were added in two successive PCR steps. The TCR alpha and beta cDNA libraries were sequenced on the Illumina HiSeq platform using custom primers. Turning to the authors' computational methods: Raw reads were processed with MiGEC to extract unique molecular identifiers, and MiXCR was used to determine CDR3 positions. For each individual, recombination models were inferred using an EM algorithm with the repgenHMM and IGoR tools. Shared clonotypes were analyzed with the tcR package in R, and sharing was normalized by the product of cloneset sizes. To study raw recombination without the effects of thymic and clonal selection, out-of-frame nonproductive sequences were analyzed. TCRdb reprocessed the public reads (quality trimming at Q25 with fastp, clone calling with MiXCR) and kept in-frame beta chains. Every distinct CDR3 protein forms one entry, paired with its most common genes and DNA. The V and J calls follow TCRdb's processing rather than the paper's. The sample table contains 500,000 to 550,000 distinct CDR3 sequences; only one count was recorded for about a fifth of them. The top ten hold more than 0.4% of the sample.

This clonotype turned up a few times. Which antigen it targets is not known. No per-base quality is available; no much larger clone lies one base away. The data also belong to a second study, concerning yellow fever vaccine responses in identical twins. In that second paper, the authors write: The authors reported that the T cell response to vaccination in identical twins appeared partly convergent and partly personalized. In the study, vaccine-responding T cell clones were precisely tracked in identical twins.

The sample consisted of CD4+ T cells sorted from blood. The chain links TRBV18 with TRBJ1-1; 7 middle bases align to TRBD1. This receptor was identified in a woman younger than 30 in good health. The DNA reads TGTGCCAGCTCACCACCCGCAGGGGGGAACACTGAAGCTTTCTTT. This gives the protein CASSPPAGGNTEAFF.